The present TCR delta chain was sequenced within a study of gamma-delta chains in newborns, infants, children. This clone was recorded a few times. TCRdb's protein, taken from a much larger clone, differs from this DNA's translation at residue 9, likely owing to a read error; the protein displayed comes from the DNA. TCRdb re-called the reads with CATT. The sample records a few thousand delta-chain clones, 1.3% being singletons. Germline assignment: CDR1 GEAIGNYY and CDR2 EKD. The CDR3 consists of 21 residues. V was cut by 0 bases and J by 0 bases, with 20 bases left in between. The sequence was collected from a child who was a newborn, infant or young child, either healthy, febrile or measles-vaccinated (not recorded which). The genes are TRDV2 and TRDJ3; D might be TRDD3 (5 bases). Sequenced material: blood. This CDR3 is CACDTGITEGMSSWDTRQMFF. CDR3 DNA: TGTGCCTGTGACACCGGGATTACTGAGGGAATGAGCTCCTGGGACACCCGACAGATGTTTTTC.